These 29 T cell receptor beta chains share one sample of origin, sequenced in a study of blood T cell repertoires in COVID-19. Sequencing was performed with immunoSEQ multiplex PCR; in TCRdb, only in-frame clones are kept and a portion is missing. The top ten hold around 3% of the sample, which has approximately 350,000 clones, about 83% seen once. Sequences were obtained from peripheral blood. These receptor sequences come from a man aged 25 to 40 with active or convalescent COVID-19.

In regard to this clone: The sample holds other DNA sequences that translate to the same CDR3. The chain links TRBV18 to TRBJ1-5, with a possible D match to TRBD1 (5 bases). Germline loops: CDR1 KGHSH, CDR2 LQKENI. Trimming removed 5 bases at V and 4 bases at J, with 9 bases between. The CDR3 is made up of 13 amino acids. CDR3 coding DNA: TGTGCCAGCTCAACCGGGGGGAATCAGCCCCAGCATTTT. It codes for CASSTGGNQPQHF.

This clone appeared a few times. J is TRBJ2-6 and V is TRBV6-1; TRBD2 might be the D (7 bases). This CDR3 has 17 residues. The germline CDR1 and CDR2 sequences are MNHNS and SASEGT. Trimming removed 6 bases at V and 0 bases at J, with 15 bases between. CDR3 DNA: TGTGCCAGCAGAGAAACGGGGGGCACCTCTGGGGCCAACGTCCTGACTTTC. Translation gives CASRETGGTSGANVLTF.

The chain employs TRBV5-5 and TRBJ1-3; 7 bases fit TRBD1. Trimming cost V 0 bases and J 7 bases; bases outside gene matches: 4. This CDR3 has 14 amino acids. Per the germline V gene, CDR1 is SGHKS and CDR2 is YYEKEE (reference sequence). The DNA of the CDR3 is TGTGCCAGCAGCTTGGTGACAGGGCGGAACACCATATATTTT. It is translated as CASSLVTGRNTIYF.

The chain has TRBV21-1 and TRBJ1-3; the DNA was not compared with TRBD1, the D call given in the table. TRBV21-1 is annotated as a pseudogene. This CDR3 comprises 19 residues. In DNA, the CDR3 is TGTGCCAGCAGCACCCAAGAGGACAGGGTCCTGAGCTCTGGAAACACCATATATTTT. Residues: CASSTQEDRVLSSGNTIYF.

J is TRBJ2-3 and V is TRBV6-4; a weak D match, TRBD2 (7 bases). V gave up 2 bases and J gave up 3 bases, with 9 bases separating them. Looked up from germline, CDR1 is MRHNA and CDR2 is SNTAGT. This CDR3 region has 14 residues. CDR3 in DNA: TGTGCCAGCAGTGACGGGGGGGCGACAGATACGCAGTATTTT. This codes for CASSDGGATDTQYF.

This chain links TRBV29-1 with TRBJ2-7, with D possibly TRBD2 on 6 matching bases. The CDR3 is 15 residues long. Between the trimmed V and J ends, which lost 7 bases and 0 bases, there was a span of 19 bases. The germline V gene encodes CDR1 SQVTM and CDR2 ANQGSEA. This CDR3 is CSALISGRSSYEQYF. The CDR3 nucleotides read TGCAGCGCTCTCATTAGCGGAAGAAGCTCCTACGAGCAGTACTTC.

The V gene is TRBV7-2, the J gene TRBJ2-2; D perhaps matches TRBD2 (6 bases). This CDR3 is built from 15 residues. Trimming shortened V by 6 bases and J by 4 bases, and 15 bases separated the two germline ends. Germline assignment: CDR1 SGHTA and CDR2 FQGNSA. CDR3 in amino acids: CASSPDPRGTGELFF. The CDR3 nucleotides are TGTGCCAGCAGTCCCGATCCGCGGGGCACCGGGGAGCTGTTTTTT.

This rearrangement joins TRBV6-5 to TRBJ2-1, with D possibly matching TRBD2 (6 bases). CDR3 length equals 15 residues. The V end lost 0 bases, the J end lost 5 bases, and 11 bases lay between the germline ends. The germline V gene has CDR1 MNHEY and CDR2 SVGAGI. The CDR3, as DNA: TGTGCCAGCAGTTACTCGCGGGGTCTCCACAATGAGCAGTTCTTC. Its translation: CASSYSRGLHNEQFF.

CDR3 region: CASSTRDRDLGTQYF. The CDR3 DNA follows: TGCGCCAGCTCAACCCGGGACAGGGACCTGGGAACGCAGTATTTT. J is TRBJ2-3 and V is TRBV5-1, with 9 bases fitting TRBD1. The CDR3 has 15 amino acids. From germline, CDR1 is SGHRS and CDR2 YFSETQ. V lost 7 bases, J lost 9 bases, and 15 bases stayed unmatched.

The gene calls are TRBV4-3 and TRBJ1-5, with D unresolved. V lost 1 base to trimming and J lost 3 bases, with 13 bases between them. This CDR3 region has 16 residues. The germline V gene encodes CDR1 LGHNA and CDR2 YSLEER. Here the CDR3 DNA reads TGCGCCAGCAGCCAAGTTGCCGCCGGGGACAATCAGCCCCAGCATTTT. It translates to CASSQVAAGDNQPQHF.

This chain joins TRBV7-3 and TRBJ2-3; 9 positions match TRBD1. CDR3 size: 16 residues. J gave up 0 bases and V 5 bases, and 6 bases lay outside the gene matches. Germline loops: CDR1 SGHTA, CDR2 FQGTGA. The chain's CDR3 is CASSPLDRGSTDTQYF. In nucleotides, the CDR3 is TGTGCCAGCAGCCCGTTGGACAGGGGAAGCACAGATACGCAGTATTTT.

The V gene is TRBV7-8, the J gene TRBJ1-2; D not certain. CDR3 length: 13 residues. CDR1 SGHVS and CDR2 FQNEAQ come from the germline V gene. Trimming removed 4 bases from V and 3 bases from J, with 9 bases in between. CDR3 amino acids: CASSSHEYYGYTF. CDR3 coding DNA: TGTGCCAGCAGCTCCCATGAGTACTATGGCTACACCTTC.

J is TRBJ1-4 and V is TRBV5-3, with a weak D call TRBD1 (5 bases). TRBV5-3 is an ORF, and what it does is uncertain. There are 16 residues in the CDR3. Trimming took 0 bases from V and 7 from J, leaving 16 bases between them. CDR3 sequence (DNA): TGTGCCAGAAGCTTGGAACTGTGCCCCGGGGGTGAAAAACTGTTTTTT. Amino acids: CARSLELCPGGEKLFF.

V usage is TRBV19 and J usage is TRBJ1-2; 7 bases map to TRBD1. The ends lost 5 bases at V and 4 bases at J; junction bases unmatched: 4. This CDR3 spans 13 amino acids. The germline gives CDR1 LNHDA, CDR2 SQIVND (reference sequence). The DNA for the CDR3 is TGTGCCAGTAGTGCCGGACAGGTCTATGGCTACACCTTC. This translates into CASSAGQVYGYTF.

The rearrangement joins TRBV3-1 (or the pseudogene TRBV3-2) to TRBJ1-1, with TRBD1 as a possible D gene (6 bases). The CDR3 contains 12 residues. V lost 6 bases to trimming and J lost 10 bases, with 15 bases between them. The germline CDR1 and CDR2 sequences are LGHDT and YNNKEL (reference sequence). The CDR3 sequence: CASRSGGLSAFF. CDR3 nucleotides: TGTGCCAGCAGATCGGGGGGCCTTTCAGCTTTCTTT.

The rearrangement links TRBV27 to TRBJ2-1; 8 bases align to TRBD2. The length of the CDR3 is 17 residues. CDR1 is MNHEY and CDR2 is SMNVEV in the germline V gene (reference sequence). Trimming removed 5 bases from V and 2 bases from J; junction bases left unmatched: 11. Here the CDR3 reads CASSRPSGRPTYNEQFF. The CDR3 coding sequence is TGTGCCAGCAGTAGACCGAGCGGGAGACCTACCTACAATGAGCAGTTCTTC.

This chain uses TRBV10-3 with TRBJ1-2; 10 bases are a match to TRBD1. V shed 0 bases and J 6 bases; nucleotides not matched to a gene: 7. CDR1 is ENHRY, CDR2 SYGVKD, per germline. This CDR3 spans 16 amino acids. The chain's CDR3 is CAISESRDRGGDGYTF. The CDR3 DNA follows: TGTGCCATCAGTGAGTCCAGGGACAGGGGAGGGGATGGCTACACCTTC.

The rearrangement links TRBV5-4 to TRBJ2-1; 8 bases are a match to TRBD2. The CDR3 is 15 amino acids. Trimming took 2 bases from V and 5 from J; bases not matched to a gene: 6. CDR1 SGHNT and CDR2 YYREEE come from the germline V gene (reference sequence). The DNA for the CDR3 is TGTGCCAGCAGCTTTAATCGGGGGGGACACAATGAGCAGTTCTTC. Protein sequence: CASSFNRGGHNEQFF.

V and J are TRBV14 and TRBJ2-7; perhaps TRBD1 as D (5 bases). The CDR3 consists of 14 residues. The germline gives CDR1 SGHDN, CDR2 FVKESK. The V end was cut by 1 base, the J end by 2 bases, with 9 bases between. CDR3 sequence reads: CASSQVDSTYEQYF. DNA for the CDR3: TGTGCCAGCAGCCAAGTTGACAGTACCTACGAGCAGTACTTC.

DNA for the CDR3: TGTGCCACCAGTGATGACCTAGCGGGGGCGCGAGAAGATACGCAGTATTTT. Translating gives CATSDDLAGAREDTQYF. This sequence joins TRBV24-1 and TRBJ2-3; 10 bases fit TRBD2. The V gene's germline CDR1 is KGHDR and CDR2 SFDVKD. Trimming took 3 bases from V and 5 from J; bases not matched to a gene: 10. This CDR3 has 17 residues.

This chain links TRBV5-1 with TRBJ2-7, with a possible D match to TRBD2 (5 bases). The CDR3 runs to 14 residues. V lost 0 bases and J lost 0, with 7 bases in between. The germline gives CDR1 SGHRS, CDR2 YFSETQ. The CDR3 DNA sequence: TGCGCCAGCAGCTTGGCGGGGAGCTCCTACGAGCAGTACTTC. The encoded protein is CASSLAGSSYEQYF.

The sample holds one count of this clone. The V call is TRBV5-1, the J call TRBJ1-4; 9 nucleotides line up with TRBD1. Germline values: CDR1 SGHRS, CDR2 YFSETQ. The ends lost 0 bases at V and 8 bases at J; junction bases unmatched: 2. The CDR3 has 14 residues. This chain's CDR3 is CASSLGTGGEKLFF. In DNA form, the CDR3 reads TGCGCCAGCAGCTTGGGTACAGGGGGCGAAAAACTGTTTTTT.

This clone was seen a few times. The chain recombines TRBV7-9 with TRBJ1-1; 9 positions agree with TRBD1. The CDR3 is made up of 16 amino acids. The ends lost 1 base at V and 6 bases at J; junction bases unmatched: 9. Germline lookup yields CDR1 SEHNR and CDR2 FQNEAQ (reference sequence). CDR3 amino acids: CASSLGTGGVSPEAFF. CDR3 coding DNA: TGTGCCAGCAGCTTAGGTACAGGGGGCGTTTCTCCTGAAGCTTTCTTT.

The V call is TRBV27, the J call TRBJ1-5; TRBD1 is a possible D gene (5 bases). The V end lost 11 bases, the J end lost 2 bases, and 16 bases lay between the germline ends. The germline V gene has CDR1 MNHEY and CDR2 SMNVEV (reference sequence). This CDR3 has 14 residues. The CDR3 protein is CASAWGGGNQPQHF. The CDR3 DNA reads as TGTGCCTCAGCGTGGGGGGGTGGCAATCAGCCCCAGCATTTT.

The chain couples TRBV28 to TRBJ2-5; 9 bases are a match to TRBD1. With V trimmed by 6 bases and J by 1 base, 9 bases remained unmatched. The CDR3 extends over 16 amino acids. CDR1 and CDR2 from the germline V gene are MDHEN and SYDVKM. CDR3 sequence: CASSSGTGIPQETQYF. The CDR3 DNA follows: TGTGCCAGCAGCTCCGGGACAGGGATTCCCCAAGAGACCCAGTACTTC.

CDR3 DNA sequence: TGTGCCAGCAGCTTATCGCGGGGGGGAGATACGCAGTATTTT. Protein: CASSLSRGGDTQYF. The chain couples TRBV5-8 to TRBJ2-3; 9 bases map to TRBD2. This CDR3 has 14 residues. CDR1 and CDR2 from the germline V gene are SGHTS and YDEGEE. The V segment lost 2 bases and the J segment 5 bases; nucleotides outside the gene matches: 3.

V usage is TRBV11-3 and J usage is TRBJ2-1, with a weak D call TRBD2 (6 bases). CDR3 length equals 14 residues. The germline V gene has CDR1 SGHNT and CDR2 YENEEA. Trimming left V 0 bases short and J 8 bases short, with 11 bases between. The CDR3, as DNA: TGTGCCAGCAGCTTAGATCCTAGCGACGATGAGCAGTTCTTC. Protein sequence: CASSLDPSDDEQFF.

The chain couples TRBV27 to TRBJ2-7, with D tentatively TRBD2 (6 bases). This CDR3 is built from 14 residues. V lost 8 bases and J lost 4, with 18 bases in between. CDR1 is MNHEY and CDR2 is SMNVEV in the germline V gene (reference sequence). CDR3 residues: CASAPRGLTYEQYF. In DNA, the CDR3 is TGTGCCAGCGCCCCTCGGGGGTTGACGTACGAGCAGTACTTC.

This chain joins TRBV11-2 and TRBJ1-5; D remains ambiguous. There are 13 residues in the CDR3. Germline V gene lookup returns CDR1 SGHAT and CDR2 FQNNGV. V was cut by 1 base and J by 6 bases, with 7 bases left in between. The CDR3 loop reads CASSLAPSQPQHF. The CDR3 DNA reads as TGTGCCAGCAGCTTAGCCCCCAGTCAGCCCCAGCATTTT. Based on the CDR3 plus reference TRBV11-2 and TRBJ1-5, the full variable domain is EAGVAQSPRYKIIEKRQSVAFWCNPISGHATLYWYQQILGQGPKLLIQFQNNGVVDDSQLPKDRFSAERLKGVDSTLKIQPAKLEDSAVYLCASSLAPSQPQHFGDGTRLSIL.